One T cell receptor beta chain is described in this entry. Its antigen is still unknown. At one end the junction does not follow the germline gene, possibly because of a read error. This entry is derived from a study of cytomegalovirus exposure and HLA in healthy donors. Germline lookup yields CDR1 MNHEY and CDR2 SMNVEV (reference sequence). The CDR3 is 15 residues long. Study-wide results and limits: In an earlier analysis, productive rearrangement rates for most beta V segments clustered near 87% or 30%.

The PCR used 60 Vbeta and 13 Jbeta primers. The repertoire was sequenced with immunoSEQ multiplex PCR; TCRdb's copy has only in-frame clones and lacks some. The sample holds tens of thousands of clones; just under 80% are singletons and the top ten take 7.5% to 10%. The sequence was obtained from a middle-aged woman in good health and CMV-seropositive. The sequenced sample consisted of PBMCs. The chain joins TRBV27 to TRBJ1-1; no clear D gene. The CDR3 is CANSLFQRMNTEAFF. CDR3 sequence (DNA): TGTGCCAACAGTTTATTCCAGCGCATGAACACTGAAGCTTTCTTT.